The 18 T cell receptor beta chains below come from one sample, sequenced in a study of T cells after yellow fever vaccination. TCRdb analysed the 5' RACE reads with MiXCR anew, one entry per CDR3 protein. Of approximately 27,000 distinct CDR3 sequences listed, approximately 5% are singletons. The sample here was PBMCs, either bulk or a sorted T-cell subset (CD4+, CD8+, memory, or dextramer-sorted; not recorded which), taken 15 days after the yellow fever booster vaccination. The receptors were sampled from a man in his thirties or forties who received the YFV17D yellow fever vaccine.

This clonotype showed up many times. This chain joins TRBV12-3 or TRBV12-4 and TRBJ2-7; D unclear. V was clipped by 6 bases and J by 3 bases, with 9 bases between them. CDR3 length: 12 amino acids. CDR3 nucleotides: TGTGCCAGCAGCCGAGACTTCTACGAGCAGTACTTC. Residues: CASSRDFYEQYF.

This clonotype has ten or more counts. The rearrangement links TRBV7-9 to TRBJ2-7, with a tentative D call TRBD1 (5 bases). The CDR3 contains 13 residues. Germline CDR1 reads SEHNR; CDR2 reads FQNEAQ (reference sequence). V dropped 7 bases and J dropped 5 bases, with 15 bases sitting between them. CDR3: CASIQGSNHEQYF. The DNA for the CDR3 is TGTGCCAGCATCCAGGGCTCTAACCACGAGCAGTACTTC. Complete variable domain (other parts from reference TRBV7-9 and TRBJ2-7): DTGVSQNPRHKITKRGQNVTFRCDPISEHNRLYWYRQTLGQGPEFLTYFQNEAQLEKSRLLSDRFSAERPKGSFSTLEIQRTEQGDSAMYLCASIQGSNHEQYFGPGTRLTVT.

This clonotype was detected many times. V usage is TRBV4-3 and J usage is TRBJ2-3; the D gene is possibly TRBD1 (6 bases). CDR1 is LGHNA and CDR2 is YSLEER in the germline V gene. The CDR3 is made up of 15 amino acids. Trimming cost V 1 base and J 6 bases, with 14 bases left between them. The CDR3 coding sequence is TGCGCCAGCAGCCAAGGGGACATCATTTGGGATACGCAGTATTTT. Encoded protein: CASSQGDIIWDTQYF.

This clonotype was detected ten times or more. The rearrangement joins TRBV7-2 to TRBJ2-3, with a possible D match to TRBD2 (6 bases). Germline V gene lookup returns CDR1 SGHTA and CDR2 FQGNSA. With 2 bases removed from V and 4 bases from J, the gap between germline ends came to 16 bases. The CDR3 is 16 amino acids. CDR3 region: CASSLRGDGSADTQYF. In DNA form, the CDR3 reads TGTGCCAGCAGCTTACGGGGTGACGGGAGCGCAGATACGCAGTATTTT.

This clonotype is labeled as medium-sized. CDR3 amino acids: CASRTSQGADTQYF. DNA for the CDR3: TGTGCCAGCAGGACCAGCCAGGGTGCAGATACGCAGTATTTT. The chain couples TRBV6-5 to TRBJ2-3; TRBD1 might be the D (5 bases). The germline V gene encodes CDR1 MNHEY and CDR2 SVGAGI. Trimming left V 6 bases short and J 4 bases short, with 14 bases between. This CDR3 is 14 amino acids long.

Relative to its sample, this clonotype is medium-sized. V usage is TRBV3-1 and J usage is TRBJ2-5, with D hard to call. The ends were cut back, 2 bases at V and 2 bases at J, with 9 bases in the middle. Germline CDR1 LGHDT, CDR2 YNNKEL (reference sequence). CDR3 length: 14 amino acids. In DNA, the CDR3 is TGTGCCAGCAGCCAACAGGAATTACAAGAGACCCAGTACTTC. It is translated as CASSQQELQETQYF.

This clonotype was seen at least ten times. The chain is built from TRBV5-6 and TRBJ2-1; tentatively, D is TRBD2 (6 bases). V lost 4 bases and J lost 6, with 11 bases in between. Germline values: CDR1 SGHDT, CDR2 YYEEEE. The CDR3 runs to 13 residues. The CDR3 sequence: CASSQGAGNEQFF. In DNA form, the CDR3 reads TGTGCCAGCAGCCAGGGAGCGGGCAATGAGCAGTTCTTC.

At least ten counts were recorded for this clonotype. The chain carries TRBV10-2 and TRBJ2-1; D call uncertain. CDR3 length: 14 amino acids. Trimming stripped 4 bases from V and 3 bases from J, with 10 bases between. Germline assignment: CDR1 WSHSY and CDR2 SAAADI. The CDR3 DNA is TGCGCCAGCAGTGTTCTTGCGATCTACAATGAGCAGTTCTTC. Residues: CASSVLAIYNEQFF.

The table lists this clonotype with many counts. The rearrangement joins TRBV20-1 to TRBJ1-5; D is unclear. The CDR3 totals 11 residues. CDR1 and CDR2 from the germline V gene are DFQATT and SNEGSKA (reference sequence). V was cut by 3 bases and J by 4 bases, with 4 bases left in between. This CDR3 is CSARGNQPQHF. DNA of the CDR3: TGCAGTGCTAGGGGGAATCAGCCCCAGCATTTT.

The CDR3 DNA reads TGCGCCAGCAGTGCAGGACAGTCCTACGAGCAGTACTTC. Translating it yields CASSAGQSYEQYF. The V and J genes are TRBV10-1 and TRBJ2-7, with D possibly TRBD1 on 6 matching bases. Trimming removed 4 bases at V and 1 base at J, with 8 bases between. Germline CDR1 is WNHNN and CDR2 is SYGVQD (reference sequence). This CDR3 contains 13 residues.

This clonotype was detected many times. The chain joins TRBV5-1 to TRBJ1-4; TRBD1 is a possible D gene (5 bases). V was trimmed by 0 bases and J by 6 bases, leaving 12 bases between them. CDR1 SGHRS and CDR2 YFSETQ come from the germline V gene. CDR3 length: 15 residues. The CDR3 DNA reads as TGCGCCAGCAGCTTGGCCGCAGGGTTTGATGAAAAACTGTTTTTT. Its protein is CASSLAAGFDEKLFF.

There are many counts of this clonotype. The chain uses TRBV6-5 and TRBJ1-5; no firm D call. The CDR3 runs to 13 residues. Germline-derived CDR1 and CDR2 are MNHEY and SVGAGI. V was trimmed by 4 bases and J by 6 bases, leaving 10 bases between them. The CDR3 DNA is TGTGCCAGCAGTTCCTTACTTGGTCAGCCCCAGCATTTT. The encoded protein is CASSSLLGQPQHF.

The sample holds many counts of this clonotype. CDR3: CASSAGRTGDFNGYTF. CDR3 nucleotide sequence: TGTGCCAGCAGTGCTGGACGGACAGGGGATTTCAATGGCTACACCTTC. The V and J genes are TRBV25-1 and TRBJ1-2, with 9 bases aligning to TRBD1. The germline CDR1 and CDR2 sequences are MGHDK and SYGVNS. Unmatched junction bases numbered 12, after V lost 4 bases and J lost 6 bases. The CDR3 spans 16 residues.

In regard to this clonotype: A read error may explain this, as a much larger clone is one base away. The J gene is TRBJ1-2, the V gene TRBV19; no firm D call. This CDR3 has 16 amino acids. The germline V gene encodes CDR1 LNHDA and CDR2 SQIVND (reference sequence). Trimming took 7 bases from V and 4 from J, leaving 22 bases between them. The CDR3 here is CASTSLSRELPYGYTF. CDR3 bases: TGTGCCAGTACCTCCCTTTCCCGGGAGCTCCCCTATGGCTACACCTTC.

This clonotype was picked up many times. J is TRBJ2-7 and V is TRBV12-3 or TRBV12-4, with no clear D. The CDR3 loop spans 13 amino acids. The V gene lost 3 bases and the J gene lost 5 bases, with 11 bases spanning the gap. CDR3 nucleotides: TGTGCCAGCAGTTTGAGGACCCCGCACGAGCAGTACTTC. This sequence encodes CASSLRTPHEQYF.

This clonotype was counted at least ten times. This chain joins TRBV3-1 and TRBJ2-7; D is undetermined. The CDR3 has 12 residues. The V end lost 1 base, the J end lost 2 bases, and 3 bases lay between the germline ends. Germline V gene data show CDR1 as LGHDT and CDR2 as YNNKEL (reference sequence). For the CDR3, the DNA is TGTGCCAGCAGCCAAGGCCCCTACGAGCAGTACTTC. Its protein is CASSQGPYEQYF.

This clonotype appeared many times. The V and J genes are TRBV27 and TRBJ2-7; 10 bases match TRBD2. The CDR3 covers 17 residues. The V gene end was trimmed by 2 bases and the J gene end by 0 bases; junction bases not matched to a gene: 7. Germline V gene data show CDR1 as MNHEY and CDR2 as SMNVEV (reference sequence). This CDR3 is CASSLTQASGSSYEQYF. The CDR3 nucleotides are TGTGCCAGCAGTTTAACACAAGCTAGCGGGAGCTCCTACGAGCAGTACTTC.

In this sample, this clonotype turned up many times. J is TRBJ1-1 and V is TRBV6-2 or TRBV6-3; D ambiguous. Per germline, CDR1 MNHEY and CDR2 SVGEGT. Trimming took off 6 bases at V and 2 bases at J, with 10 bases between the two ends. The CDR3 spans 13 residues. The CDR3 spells CASRPSLNTEAFF. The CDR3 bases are TGTGCCAGCAGGCCCAGCCTAAACACTGAAGCTTTCTTT.